The sequence of this T cell receptor beta chain was determined in a study of blood T cell repertoires in COVID-19. The method was immunoSEQ multiplex PCR; TCRdb's version includes in-frame clones alone and lacks a portion of them. The sample yields approximately 490,000 clones, roughly 87% seen once. This CDR3 spans 15 amino acids. The ends were cut back, 6 bases at V and 0 bases at J, with 14 bases in the middle. Germline lookup yields CDR1 SNHLY and CDR2 FYNNEI. The origin of this receptor is a woman aged 18-29 years who had recovered from COVID-19. Sequencing input: PBMCs or T cells enriched from blood (not recorded which). The rearrangement uses TRBV2 and TRBJ1-1, with D tentatively TRBD1 (6 bases). CDR3 DNA: TGTGCCAGCAGAGCCTCGGACAGCTTGAACACTGAAGCTTTCTTT. Protein product: CASRASDSLNTEAFF.